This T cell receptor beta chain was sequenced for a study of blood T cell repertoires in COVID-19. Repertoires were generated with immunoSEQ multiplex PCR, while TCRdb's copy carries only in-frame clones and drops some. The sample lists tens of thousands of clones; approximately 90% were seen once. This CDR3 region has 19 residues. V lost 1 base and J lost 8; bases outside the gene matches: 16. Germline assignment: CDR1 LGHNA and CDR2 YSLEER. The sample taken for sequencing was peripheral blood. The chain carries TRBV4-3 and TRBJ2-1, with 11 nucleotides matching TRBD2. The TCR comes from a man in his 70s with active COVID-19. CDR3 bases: TGCGCCAGCAGCCAAGGACGCGGCGGGACTAGCGGCGGGATCTATGAGCAGTTCTTC. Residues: CASSQGRGGTSGGIYEQFF.